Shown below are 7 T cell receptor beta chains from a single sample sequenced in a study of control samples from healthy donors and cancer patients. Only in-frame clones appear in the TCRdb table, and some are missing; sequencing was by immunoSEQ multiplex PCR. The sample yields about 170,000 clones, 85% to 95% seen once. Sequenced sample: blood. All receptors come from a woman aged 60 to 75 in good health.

The CDR3 loop reads CASSNEGTQYF. CDR3 DNA: TGTGCCAGCAGCAACGAGGGGACCCAGTACTTC. The chain uses TRBV28 and TRBJ2-5; TRBD2 is a possible D gene (5 bases). The CDR3 has 11 residues. CDR1 is MDHEN, CDR2 SYDVKM, per germline. V gave up 6 bases and J gave up 7 bases, with 9 bases separating them.

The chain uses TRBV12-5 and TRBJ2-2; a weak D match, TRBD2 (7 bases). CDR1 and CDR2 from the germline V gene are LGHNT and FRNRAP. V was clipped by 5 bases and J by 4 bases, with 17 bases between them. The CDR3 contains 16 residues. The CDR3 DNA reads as TGTGCTAGTGGTCCGATGGGGGGGCCCTCCACCGGGGAGCTGTTTTTT. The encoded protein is CASGPMGGPSTGELFF.

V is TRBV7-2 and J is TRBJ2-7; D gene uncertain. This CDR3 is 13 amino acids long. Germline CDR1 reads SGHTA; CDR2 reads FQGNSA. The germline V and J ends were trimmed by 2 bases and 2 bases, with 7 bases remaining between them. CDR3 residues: CASSLTQTYEQYF. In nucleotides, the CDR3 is TGTGCCAGCAGCTTAACTCAGACCTACGAGCAGTACTTC.

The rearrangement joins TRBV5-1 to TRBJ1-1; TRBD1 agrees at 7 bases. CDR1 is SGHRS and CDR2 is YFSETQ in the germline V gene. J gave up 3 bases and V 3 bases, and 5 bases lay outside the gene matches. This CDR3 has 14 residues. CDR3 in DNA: TGCGCCAGCAGCTGGGGCAGGGGGGACACTGAAGCTTTCTTT. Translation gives CASSWGRGDTEAFF.

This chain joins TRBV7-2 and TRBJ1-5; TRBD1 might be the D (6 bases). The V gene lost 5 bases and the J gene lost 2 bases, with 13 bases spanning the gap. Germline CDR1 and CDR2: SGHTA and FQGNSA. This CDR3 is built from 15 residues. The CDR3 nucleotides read TGTGCCAGCAGCCTTAAGTCAGGGGGCAATCAGCCCCAGCATTTT. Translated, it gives CASSLKSGGNQPQHF.

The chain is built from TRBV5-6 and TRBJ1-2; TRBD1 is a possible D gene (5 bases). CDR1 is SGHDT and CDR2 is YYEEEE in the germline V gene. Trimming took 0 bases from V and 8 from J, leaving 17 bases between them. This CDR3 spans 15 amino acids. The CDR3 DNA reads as TGTGCCAGCAGCTTGGTTTGGGTTGGAGGGGAAGGCTACACCTTC. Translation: CASSLVWVGGEGYTF.

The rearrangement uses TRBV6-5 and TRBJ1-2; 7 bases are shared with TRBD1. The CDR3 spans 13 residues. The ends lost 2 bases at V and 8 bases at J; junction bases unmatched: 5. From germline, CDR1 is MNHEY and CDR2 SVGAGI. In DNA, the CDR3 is TGTGCCAGCAGTTACGGGGACAGCGGGGGCTACACCTTC. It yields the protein CASSYGDSGGYTF.